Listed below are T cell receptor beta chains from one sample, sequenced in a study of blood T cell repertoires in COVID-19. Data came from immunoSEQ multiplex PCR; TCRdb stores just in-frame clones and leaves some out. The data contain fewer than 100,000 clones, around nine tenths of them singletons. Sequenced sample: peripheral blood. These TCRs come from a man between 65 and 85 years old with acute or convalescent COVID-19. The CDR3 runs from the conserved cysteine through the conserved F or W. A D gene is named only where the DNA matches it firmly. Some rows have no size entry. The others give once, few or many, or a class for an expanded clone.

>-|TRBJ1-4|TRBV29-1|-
CSVGQAGVSGEKLFF
TGCAGCGTGGGCCAGGCGGGGGTAAGCGGAGAAAAACTGTTTTTT
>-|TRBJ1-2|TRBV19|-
CASGSSGGNYGYTF
TGTGCCAGTGGGTCATCCGGGGGTAACTATGGCTACACCTTC
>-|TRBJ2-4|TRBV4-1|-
CASSQVDRPNIQYF
TGCGCCAGCAGCCAGGTCGACAGGCCAAACATTCAGTACTTC
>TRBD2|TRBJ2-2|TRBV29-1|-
CSVQSGVGTGELFF
TGCAGCGTTCAGAGCGGGGTGGGCACCGGGGAGCTGTTTTTT
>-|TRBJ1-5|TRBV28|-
CASSVTASNQPQHF
TGTGCCAGCAGCGTCACAGCTAGCAATCAGCCCCAGCATTTT
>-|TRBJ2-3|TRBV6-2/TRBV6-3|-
CASSSTPDTQYF
TGTGCCAGCAGTTCGACTCCAGATACGCAGTATTTT
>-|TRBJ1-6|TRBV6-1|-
CASSEVEVPNSPLHF
TGTGCCAGCAGTGAGGTTGAGGTACCTAATTCACCCCTCCACTTT
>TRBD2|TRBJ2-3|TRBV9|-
CASSVDSGGTDTQYF
TGTGCCAGCAGCGTAGATAGCGGGGGCACAGATACGCAGTATTTT
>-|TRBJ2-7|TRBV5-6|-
CASSHTTDTYEQYF
TGTGCCAGCAGCCACACGACAGATACCTACGAGCAGTACTTC
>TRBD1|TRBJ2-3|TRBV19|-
CASSPPGRGGETDTQYF
TGTGCCAGTAGCCCTCCCGGACGAGGGGGCGAGACAGATACGCAGTATTTT
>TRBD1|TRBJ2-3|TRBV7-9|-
CASSLPGGWDTQYF
TGTGCCAGCAGCTTGCCAGGGGGCTGGGATACGCAGTATTTT
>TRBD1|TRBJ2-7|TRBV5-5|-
CASSGAGQGIYEQYF
TGTGCCAGCAGCGGTGCCGGACAGGGTATATACGAGCAGTACTTC
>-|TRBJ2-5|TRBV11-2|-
CATGVGTPQETQYF
TGTGCCACTGGTGTTGGCACCCCACAAGAGACCCAGTACTTC
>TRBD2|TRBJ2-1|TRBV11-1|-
CASSLARGLAAHGEQFF
TGTGCCAGCAGCTTAGCCCGCGGACTAGCCGCCCACGGTGAGCAGTTCTTC
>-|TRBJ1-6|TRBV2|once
CASSPARTVNSPLHF
TGTGCCAGCAGCCCAGCACGGACAGTTAATTCACCCCTCCACTTT
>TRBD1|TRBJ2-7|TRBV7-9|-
CASSLGDRGAYEQYF
TGTGCCAGCAGCTTAGGGGACAGGGGTGCCTACGAGCAGTACTTC
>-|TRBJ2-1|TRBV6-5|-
CASSLSVTGNEQFF
TGTGCCAGCAGTCTCTCTGTTACGGGAAATGAGCAGTTCTTC
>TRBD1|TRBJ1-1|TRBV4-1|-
CASSQRVSGQGNTEAFF
TGCGCCAGCAGCCAGCGGGTTTCCGGACAGGGGAACACTGAAGCTTTCTTT
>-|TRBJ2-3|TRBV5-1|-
CASSARHTSTDTQYF
TGCGCCAGCAGCGCGAGACATACTAGCACAGATACGCAGTATTTT
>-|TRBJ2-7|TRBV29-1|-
CSVQSPDSDYEQYF
TGCAGCGTCCAAAGCCCAGACAGCGACTACGAGCAGTACTTC
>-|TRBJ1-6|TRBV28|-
CASSSGYNSPLHF
TGTGCCAGCAGTTCCGGCTATAATTCACCCCTCCACTTT
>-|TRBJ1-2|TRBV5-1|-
CASSPGGGDYGYTF
TGCGCCAGCAGCCCTGGAGGGGGGGACTATGGCTACACCTTC
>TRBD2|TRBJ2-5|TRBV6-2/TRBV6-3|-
CASSSPGLAGPQETQYF
TGTGCCAGCAGTTCCCCGGGACTAGCGGGGCCACAAGAGACCCAGTACTTC
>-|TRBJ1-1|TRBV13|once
CASSGRGGTEAFF
TGTGCCAGCAGCGGCAGGGGAGGGACTGAAGCTTTCTTT
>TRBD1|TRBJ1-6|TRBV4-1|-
CASSQYYGDSVSSYNSPLHF
TGCGCCAGCAGCCAGTACTATGGGGACAGTGTTAGCTCCTATAATTCACCCCTCCACTTT
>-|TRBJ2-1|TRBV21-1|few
CASSKSAGQEYNEQFF
TGTGCCAGCAGCAAATCAGCGGGACAGGAGTACAATGAGCAGTTCTTC
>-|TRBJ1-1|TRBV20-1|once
CSASSENEAFF
TGCAGTGCTAGTAGCGAAAATGAAGCTTTCTTT
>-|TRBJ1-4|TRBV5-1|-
CASSRQSSEIEKLFF
TGCGCCAGCAGCCGACAGTCCAGCGAGATAGAAAAACTGTTTTTT
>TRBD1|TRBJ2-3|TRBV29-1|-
CSVLSIPGQGTDTQYF
TGCAGCGTTTTGTCGATCCCGGGACAGGGCACAGATACGCAGTATTTT
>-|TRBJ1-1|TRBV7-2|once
CASSLAWGGATEAFF
TGTGCCAGCAGCCTAGCCTGGGGAGGGGCGACTGAAGCTTTCTTT
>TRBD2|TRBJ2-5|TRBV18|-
CASSRAGGGKTQYF
TGTGCCAGCTCACGGGCGGGGGGCGGAAAGACCCAGTACTTC
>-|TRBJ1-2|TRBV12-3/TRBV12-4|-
CASSPFRAGGYTF
TGTGCCAGCAGTCCTTTCAGGGCCGGCGGCTACACCTTC
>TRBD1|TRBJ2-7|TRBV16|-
CASSQKPTGTHEQYF
TGTGCCAGCAGCCAAAAGCCGACAGGGACCCACGAGCAGTACTTC
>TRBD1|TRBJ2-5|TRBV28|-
CASTRDRNQETQYF
TGTGCCAGCACTCGGGACAGGAACCAAGAGACCCAGTACTTC
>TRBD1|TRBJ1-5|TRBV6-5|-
CASRGQGPNQPQHF
TGTGCCAGCAGGGGACAGGGCCCCAATCAGCCCCAGCATTTT
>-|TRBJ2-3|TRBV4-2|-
CASSQDGSTDTQYF
TGTGCCAGCAGCCAAGATGGCAGCACAGATACGCAGTATTTT
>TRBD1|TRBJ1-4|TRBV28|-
CASSSPTGGSEKLFF
TGTGCCAGCAGTTCCCCGACAGGGGGCAGTGAAAAACTGTTTTTT
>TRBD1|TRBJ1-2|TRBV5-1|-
CASTPTGANYGYTF
TGCGCCAGCACACCGACAGGGGCTAACTATGGCTACACCTTC
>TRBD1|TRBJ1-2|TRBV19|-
CASSIGGTGTNYGYTF
TGTGCCAGTAGTATAGGAGGGACAGGAACTAACTATGGCTACACCTTC
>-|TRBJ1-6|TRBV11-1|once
CASSPRDVAGNSPLHF
TGTGCCAGCAGCCCGCGTGATGTCGCGGGTAATTCACCCCTCCACTTT
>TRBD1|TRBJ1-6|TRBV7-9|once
CASSLNDFDRDNSPLHF
TGTGCCAGCAGCTTAAACGACTTCGACAGGGATAATTCACCCCTCCACTTT
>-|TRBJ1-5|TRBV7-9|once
CASSPDGMNQPQHF
TGTGCCAGCAGCCCGGACGGGATGAATCAGCCCCAGCATTTT
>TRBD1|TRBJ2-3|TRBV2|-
CASRTLGQGSDTQYF
TGTGCCAGCAGGACCTTGGGACAGGGCTCAGATACGCAGTATTTT
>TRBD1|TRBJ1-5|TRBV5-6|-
CASSRTGGDGQPQHF
TGTGCCAGCAGCAGGACAGGGGGCGACGGTCAGCCCCAGCATTTT
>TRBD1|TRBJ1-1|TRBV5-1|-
CASSLGQGAVAFF
TGCGCCAGCAGCTTGGGGCAGGGGGCCGTAGCTTTCTTT
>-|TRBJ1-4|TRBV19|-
CASSIGGVSNEKLFF
TGTGCCAGTAGTATAGGGGGGGTGTCGAATGAAAAACTGTTTTTT
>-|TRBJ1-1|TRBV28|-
CASRSFGGGSTEAFF
TGTGCCAGCAGAAGTTTTGGCGGTGGTAGCACTGAAGCTTTCTTT
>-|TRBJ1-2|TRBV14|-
CASSPRVYYGYTF
TGTGCCAGCAGCCCCCGGGTCTACTATGGCTACACCTTC
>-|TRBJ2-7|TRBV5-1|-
CASSVDFYEQYF
TGCGCCAGCAGCGTTGACTTCTACGAGCAGTACTTC
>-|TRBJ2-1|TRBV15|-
CATSSHRAEQFF
TGTGCCACCAGCAGCCACAGGGCTGAGCAGTTCTTC
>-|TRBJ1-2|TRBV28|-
CASSPPAGAGYTF
TGTGCCAGCAGTCCCCCGGCGGGGGCGGGCTACACCTTC
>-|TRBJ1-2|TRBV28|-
CASRQTGENYGYTF
TGTGCCAGCAGGCAAACCGGGGAAAACTATGGCTACACCTTC
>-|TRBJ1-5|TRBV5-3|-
CARSQAPQALSEPQHF
TGTGCCAGAAGCCAAGCTCCACAGGCGCTAAGTGAGCCCCAGCATTTT